The 28 T cell receptor beta chains reported below all come from one sample, sequenced in a study of cytomegalovirus exposure and HLA in healthy donors. 13 Jbeta primers and 60 Vbeta primers were used for the PCR. The method was immunoSEQ multiplex PCR; TCRdb's version includes in-frame clones alone and lacks a portion of them. The sample includes over 35,000 clones, 60% to 70% of them seen just once. The sequencing sample was made of PBMCs. The receptor source for this set is a man aged 40-49 years in good health and CMV-seronegative.

This rearrangement joins TRBV11-2 to TRBJ2-7; D might be TRBD1 (6 bases). The CDR3 has 15 amino acids. Germline V gives CDR1 SGHAT, CDR2 FQNNGV. Trimming took off 5 bases at V and 6 bases at J, with 20 bases between the two ends. The CDR3 loop is CASSQPQGFAREQYF. The DNA for the CDR3 is TGTGCCAGCAGCCAACCGCAGGGGTTCGCTCGCGAGCAGTACTTC.

The CDR3 reads CSVFVTPAGDTEAFF. The CDR3 DNA reads TGCAGCGTTTTTGTGACCCCGGCGGGGGACACTGAAGCTTTCTTT. This chain joins TRBV29-1 and TRBJ1-1; D perhaps matches TRBD1 (5 bases). Trimming pared 5 bases from V and 3 bases from J, leaving 19 bases between. This CDR3 comprises 15 residues. CDR1 is SQVTM and CDR2 is ANQGSEA in the germline V gene.

This rearrangement joins TRBV7-9 to TRBJ1-6; D unclear. The germline CDR1 and CDR2 sequences are SEHNR and FQNEAQ (reference sequence). Deletions cut 1 base from V and 6 bases from J, with 10 bases between. The CDR3 consists of 15 residues. CDR3 sequence reads: CASSLDNSFNSPLHF. The CDR3 DNA sequence: TGTGCCAGCAGCTTAGATAACAGTTTTAATTCACCCCTCCACTTT.

The rearrangement joins TRBV30 to TRBJ2-7; tentatively, D is TRBD2 (5 bases). The CDR3 length is 15 residues. The ends were cut back, 4 bases at V and 0 bases at J, with 16 bases in the middle. Looked up from germline, CDR1 is GTSNPN and CDR2 is SVGIG (reference sequence). CDR3 in DNA: TGTGCCTGGACCCCGGGGTCGGAGAGCTCCTACGAGCAGTACTTC. Its protein product is CAWTPGSESSYEQYF.

The chain recombines TRBV4-3 with TRBJ1-1; a weak D match, TRBD1 (6 bases). The CDR3 has 16 residues. Germline V CDR1 and CDR2: LGHNA, YSLEER. V lost 3 bases and J 2 bases, leaving 16 bases between the germline ends. CDR3 DNA: TGCGCCAGCAGCCAGTCACTCACAGGGATTAACACTGAAGCTTTCTTT. It specifies CASSQSLTGINTEAFF.

The chain couples TRBV11-2 to TRBJ1-1; D gene ambiguous. Germline V gives CDR1 SGHAT, CDR2 FQNNGV. The CDR3 contains 13 residues. V lost 2 bases, J lost 5 bases, and 9 bases lay in between. As DNA, the CDR3 is TGTGCCAGCAGCTTACACCAGGATACTGAAGCTTTCTTT. This encodes CASSLHQDTEAFF. The variable domain in full, completed from reference TRBV11-2 and TRBJ1-1, reads EAGVAQSPRYKIIEKRQSVAFWCNPISGHATLYWYQQILGQGPKLLIQFQNNGVVDDSQLPKDRFSAERLKGVDSTLKIQPAKLEDSAVYLCASSLHQDTEAFFGQGTRLTVV.

This clone was seen only a few times. V and J are TRBV9 and TRBJ1-4; 12 bases line up with TRBD1. CDR3 size: 16 residues. The germline V gene encodes CDR1 SGDLS and CDR2 YYNGEE. The J segment lost 8 bases and the V segment lost 2 bases, leaving 7 bases of the junction unmatched. CDR3 in amino acids: CASSVRPGQGAEKLFF. The DNA of the CDR3 is TGTGCCAGCAGCGTTCGCCCGGGACAGGGGGCAGAAAAACTGTTTTTT.

The rearrangement links TRBV2 to TRBJ1-5; 9 bases fit TRBD1. Germline assignment: CDR1 SNHLY and CDR2 FYNNEI. The CDR3 covers 18 residues. With 6 bases clipped from V and 0 bases from J, the junction kept 12 bases outside the gene matches. CDR3 in amino acids: CASREPGTGRDSNQPQHF. CDR3 in DNA: TGTGCCAGCAGAGAGCCCGGGACAGGGAGGGATAGCAATCAGCCCCAGCATTTT.

This clone appeared a few times. This rearrangement joins TRBV5-4 to TRBJ1-1, with D possibly being TRBD1 (6 bases). Germline lookup yields CDR1 SGHNT and CDR2 YYREEE (reference sequence). The CDR3 runs 12 residues. V was clipped by 0 bases and J by 7 bases, with 7 bases between them. The CDR3 loop reads CASSLEGGEAFF. The CDR3 coding sequence is TGTGCCAGCAGCTTGGAAGGGGGTGAAGCTTTCTTT.

CDR3 region: CASSGQGDYTEAFF. DNA for the CDR3: TGTGCCAGCAGCGGACAGGGGGATTACACTGAAGCTTTCTTT. The chain links TRBV9 to TRBJ1-1; TRBD1 matches at 9 bases. CDR3 length: 14 residues. From germline, CDR1 is SGDLS and CDR2 YYNGEE. The V segment lost 3 bases and the J segment 3 bases; nucleotides outside the gene matches: 3.

V gene TRBV7-3 combines with J gene TRBJ2-1; 11 nucleotides align to TRBD1. This CDR3 contains 15 residues. V shed 2 bases and J 6 bases; nucleotides not matched to a gene: 3. Germline CDR1 reads SGHTA; CDR2 reads FQGTGA. CDR3 amino acids: CASSLGTGGINEQFF. CDR3 DNA: TGTGCCAGCAGCTTAGGGACAGGGGGAATCAATGAGCAGTTCTTC.

V is TRBV5-4 and J is TRBJ2-5, with 9 bases lining up with TRBD2. V lost 2 bases and J lost 2; bases outside the gene matches: 4. This CDR3 is 15 amino acids long. CDR1 and CDR2 (germline): SGHNT, YYREEE (reference sequence). The CDR3 here is CASSFSGGIQETQYF. CDR3 in DNA: TGTGCCAGCAGCTTCAGCGGGGGGATACAAGAGACCCAGTACTTC.

The V call is TRBV4-2, the J call TRBJ2-7; 7 positions match TRBD1. This CDR3 is 15 amino acids long. With 0 bases clipped from V and 7 bases from J, the junction kept 9 bases outside the gene matches. Germline lookup yields CDR1 LGHNA and CDR2 YNFKEQ. The CDR3 spells CASSQERTGSREQYF. The CDR3 DNA follows: TGTGCCAGCAGCCAAGAAAGGACAGGCTCCCGGGAGCAGTACTTC.

This chain joins TRBV29-1 and TRBJ1-1; no clear D. Trimming stripped 6 bases from V and 6 bases from J, with 14 bases between. This CDR3 has 12 residues. The germline gives CDR1 SQVTM, CDR2 ANQGSEA. The CDR3 loop reads CSVHGPLPEAFF. The CDR3 DNA sequence: TGCAGCGTCCATGGCCCCCTTCCTGAAGCTTTCTTT.

This chain links TRBV7-6 with TRBJ1-5, with 10 bases that match TRBD1. Germline V gene data show CDR1 as SGHVS and CDR2 as FNYEAQ. The CDR3 runs 16 residues. J was trimmed by 0 bases and V by 5 bases; bases with no gene match: 4. The CDR3 here is CASSPGTGDSNQPQHF. The CDR3 DNA reads TGTGCCAGCAGCCCAGGGACAGGGGATAGCAATCAGCCCCAGCATTTT.

V and J are TRBV30 and TRBJ1-1, with TRBD1 identical over 9 bases. The J segment lost 5 bases and the V segment lost 1 base, leaving 8 bases of the junction unmatched. Germline assignment: CDR1 GTSNPN and CDR2 SVGIG (reference sequence). CDR3 length equals 15 residues. CDR3 residues: CAWSDTGGVGTEAFF. In DNA form, the CDR3 reads TGTGCCTGGAGTGACACAGGGGGCGTTGGGACTGAAGCTTTCTTT.

As for this clone: Mismatch with germline at one junction end may stem from a read error. This chain links TRBV7-9 with TRBJ2-7; perhaps TRBD1 as D (6 bases). Germline V gene data show CDR1 as SEHNR and CDR2 as FQNEAQ (reference sequence). The CDR3 sequence is 14 residues long. The CDR3 loop reads CASTLPGQPYEQYF. The CDR3 bases are TGTGCCAGCACCTTACCGGGACAACCTTACGAGCAGTACTTC.

This rearrangement joins TRBV25-1 to TRBJ2-2; the D gene is possibly TRBD1 (5 bases). The length of the CDR3 is 15 residues. CDR1 MGHDK and CDR2 SYGVNS come from the germline V gene. Trimming cost V 1 base and J 6 bases, with 12 bases left between them. The CDR3 bases are TGTGCCAGCAGTGAATTTTCAGGGATCCCCGGGGAGCTGTTTTTT. It yields the protein CASSEFSGIPGELFF.

This clone was recorded once. The rearrangement uses TRBV7-9 and TRBJ1-5; 7 bases align to TRBD1. Looked up from germline, CDR1 is SEHNR and CDR2 is FQNEAQ (reference sequence). The CDR3 spans 14 residues. V dropped 3 bases and J dropped 4; count of bases not matched to a gene: 3. The chain's CDR3 is CASSFAGGNQPQHF. CDR3 nucleotides: TGTGCCAGCAGCTTTGCAGGGGGGAATCAGCCCCAGCATTTT.

This clone was seen just once. V is TRBV27 and J is TRBJ2-7; TRBD1 might be the D (6 bases). The V gene lost 5 bases and the J gene lost 2 bases, with 13 bases spanning the gap. CDR1 is MNHEY and CDR2 is SMNVEV in the germline V gene (reference sequence). The CDR3 extends over 14 amino acids. CDR3 DNA sequence: TGTGCCAGCAGTCCAGGGACAACCGCCTACGAGCAGTACTTC. Its protein product is CASSPGTTAYEQYF.

The V gene is TRBV30, the J gene TRBJ1-6; D gene uncertain. The CDR3 loop spans 12 amino acids. Between the trimmed V and J ends, which lost 8 bases and 7 bases, there was a span of 12 bases. CDR1 GTSNPN and CDR2 SVGIG come from the germline V gene (reference sequence). In nucleotides, the CDR3 is TGTGCCGGAGGACGGGGAAATTCACCCCTCCACTTT. Translating gives CAGGRGNSPLHF. Supplemented by reference TRBV30 and TRBJ1-6, the full variable domain reads SQTIHQWPATLVQPVGSPLSLECTVEGTSNPNLYWYRQAAGRGLQLLFYSVGIGQISSEVPQNLSASRPQDRQFILSSKKLLLSDSGFYLCAGGRGNSPLHFGNGTRLTVT.

Of note for this clone: Germline and junction disagree at one end, which may indicate a read error. The V gene is TRBV7-9, the J gene TRBJ1-2, with D perhaps matching TRBD1 (5 bases). This CDR3 comprises 13 residues. In germline, CDR1 is SEHNR, CDR2 FQNEAQ (reference sequence). The CDR3 here is CSSSFAGPRGYTF. For the CDR3, the DNA is TGTTCCAGCAGTTTCGCGGGGCCCCGTGGCTACACCTTC.

The V call is TRBV4-2, the J call TRBJ1-2; TRBD1 aligns across 11 bases. The CDR3 runs 13 residues. Germline V gene sequence: CDR1 LGHNA, CDR2 YNFKEQ. V shed 4 bases, J shed 8 bases, and the junction held 3 bases outside the gene matches. The DNA for the CDR3 is TGTGCCAGCAGCCTCGGGACAGGGGGGGGCTACACCTTC. This translates into CASSLGTGGGYTF.

On this clone itself: This sample also contains other DNA sequences that code for the same CDR3. The chain combines TRBV30 with TRBJ2-7, with D tentatively TRBD2 (6 bases). In germline, CDR1 is GTSNPN, CDR2 SVGIG (reference sequence). Trimming took 2 bases from V and 0 from J, leaving 8 bases between them. This CDR3 spans 13 amino acids. Written as DNA, the CDR3 is TGTGCCTGGAGTTCCGGGAGCTCCTACGAGCAGTACTTC. Protein product: CAWSSGSSYEQYF.

The chain has TRBV25-1 and TRBJ2-7; D is possibly TRBD1 (6 bases). The V and J ends lost 6 bases and 9 bases respectively, with 9 bases between them. Germline V gives CDR1 MGHDK, CDR2 SYGVNS. The CDR3 sequence is 10 residues long. Written as DNA, the CDR3 is TGTGCCAGCAGAGGACAGCCGCAGTACTTC. It codes for CASRGQPQYF.

The chain has TRBV19 and TRBJ1-2, with 7 bases lining up with TRBD1. The CDR3 has 12 residues. CDR1 and CDR2 (germline): LNHDA, SQIVND (reference sequence). The junction had 9 bases not matched to a gene; V was cut back by 7 bases and J by 10 bases. CDR3 sequence reads: CASKFGTEDYTF. The DNA for the CDR3 is TGTGCCAGTAAATTTGGGACAGAGGACTACACCTTC.

There are a few counts of this clone. Other nucleotide sequences from this sample produce the same CDR3. The chain has TRBV5-4 and TRBJ2-3; D is possibly TRBD1 (5 bases). CDR1 is SGHNT and CDR2 is YYREEE in the germline V gene (reference sequence). The CDR3 length is 13 residues. Trimming removed 4 bases at V and 1 base at J, with 7 bases between. This CDR3 reads CASSIQGTDTQYF. The CDR3 bases are TGTGCCAGCAGCATACAGGGCACAGATACGCAGTATTTT.

The V call is TRBV4-2, the J call TRBJ1-1, with no clear D. Trimming removed 0 bases from V and 2 bases from J, with 13 bases in between. Germline V gives CDR1 LGHNA, CDR2 YNFKEQ. This CDR3 has 16 residues. The CDR3 protein is CASSQEVVRLNTEAFF. CDR3 nucleotide sequence: TGTGCCAGCAGCCAAGAAGTGGTAAGACTTAACACTGAAGCTTTCTTT.